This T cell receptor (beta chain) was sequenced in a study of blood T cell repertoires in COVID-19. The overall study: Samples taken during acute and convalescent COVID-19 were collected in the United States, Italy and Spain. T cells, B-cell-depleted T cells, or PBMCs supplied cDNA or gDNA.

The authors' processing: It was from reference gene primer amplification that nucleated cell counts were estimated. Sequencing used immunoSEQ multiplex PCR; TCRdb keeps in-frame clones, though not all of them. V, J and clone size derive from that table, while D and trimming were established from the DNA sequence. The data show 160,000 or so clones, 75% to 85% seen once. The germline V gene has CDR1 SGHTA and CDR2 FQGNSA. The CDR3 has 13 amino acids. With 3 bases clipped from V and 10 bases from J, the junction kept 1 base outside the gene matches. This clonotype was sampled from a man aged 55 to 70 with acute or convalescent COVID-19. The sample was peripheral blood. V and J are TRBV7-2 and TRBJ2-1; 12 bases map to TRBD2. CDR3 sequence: CASSFGLAGEQFF. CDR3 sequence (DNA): TGTGCCAGCAGCTTCGGACTAGCGGGGGAGCAGTTCTTC.